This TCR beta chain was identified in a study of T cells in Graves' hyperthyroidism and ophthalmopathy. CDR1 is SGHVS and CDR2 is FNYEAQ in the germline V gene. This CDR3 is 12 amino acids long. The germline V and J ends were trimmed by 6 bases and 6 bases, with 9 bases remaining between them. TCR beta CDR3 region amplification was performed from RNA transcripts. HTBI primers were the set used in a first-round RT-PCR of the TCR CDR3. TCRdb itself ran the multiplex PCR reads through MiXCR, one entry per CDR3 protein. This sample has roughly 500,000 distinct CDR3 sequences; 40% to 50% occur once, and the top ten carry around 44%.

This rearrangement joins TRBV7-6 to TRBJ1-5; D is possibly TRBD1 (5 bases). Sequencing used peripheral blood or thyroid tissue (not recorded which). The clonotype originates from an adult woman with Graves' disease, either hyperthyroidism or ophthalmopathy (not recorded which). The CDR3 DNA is TGTGCCAGCAGTCCAGGGATTCAGCCCCAGCATTTT. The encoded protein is CASSPGIQPQHF.